The subject of this entry is one T cell receptor (beta chain). This sample stems from a study of early T cells in non-severe SARS-CoV-2 infection. Study-level background: From unsorted whole blood, bulk RNA was sequenced, and the chains remained unpaired.

TCRdb reprocessed the 5' RACE reads with MiXCR, giving one entry per CDR3 protein. This table holds tens of thousands of distinct CDR3 sequences, about 7.4% found once. Germline V gene data show CDR1 as SEHNR and CDR2 as FQNEAQ (reference sequence). Trimming took 5 bases from V and 7 from J; bases not matched to a gene: 7. The CDR3 is made up of 14 amino acids. The sample was whole blood, taken at baseline. The TCR comes from an adult who was a healthcare worker with PCR-confirmed SARS-CoV-2 infection or an uninfected control (not recorded which). The chain recombines TRBV7-9 with TRBJ1-1, with 10 bases identical to TRBD1. The CDR3 here is CASSRPGQGIEAFF. CDR3 DNA: TGTGCCAGCAGCCGTCCGGGACAGGGGATTGAAGCTTTCTTT.